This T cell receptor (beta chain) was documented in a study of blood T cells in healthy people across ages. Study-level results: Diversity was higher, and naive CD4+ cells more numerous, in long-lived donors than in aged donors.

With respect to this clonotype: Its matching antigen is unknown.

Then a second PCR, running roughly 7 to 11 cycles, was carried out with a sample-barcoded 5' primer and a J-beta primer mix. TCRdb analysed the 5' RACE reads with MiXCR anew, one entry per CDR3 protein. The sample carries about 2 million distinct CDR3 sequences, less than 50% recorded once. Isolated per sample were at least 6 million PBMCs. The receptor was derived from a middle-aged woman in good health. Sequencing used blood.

The CDR3 DNA reads as TGTGCCAGCAGAGGCACTAGCGGGGGGACCATCTTATCGAGGCAGTATTTT. Residues: CASRGTSGGTILSRQYF. This rearrangement joins TRBV2 to TRBJ2-3, with 12 bases lining up with TRBD2. The germline V gene has CDR1 SNHLY and CDR2 FYNNEI. The CDR3 loop spans 17 amino acids. V shed 6 bases, J shed 11 bases, and the junction held 18 bases outside the gene matches. The variable domain in full, completed from reference TRBV2 and TRBJ2-3, reads EPEVTQTPSHQVTQMGQEVILRCVPISNHLYFYWYRQILGQKVEFLVSFYNNEISEKSEIFDDQFSVERPDGSNFTLKIRSTKLEDSAMYFCASRGTSGGTILSRQYFGPGTRLTVL.